This T cell receptor (beta chain) was observed in a study of OX40 agonist ivuxolimab in advanced cancers. For context, the study as a whole: Ivuxolimab, which targeted the costimulatory receptor OX40 (CD134), was an agonistic, fully human IgG2 monoclonal antibody. Intravenous ivuxolimab was administered to patients every 2 weeks at six dose levels: 0.01, 0.1, 0.3, 1.5, 3 and 10 mg/kg. Among the 50 to 55 dose-escalation patients, around 20 had hepatocellular carcinoma, about 15 melanoma, 9 renal cell carcinoma and 9 head and neck cancer. A male proportion of around 80% and a mean age of 60 years, ranging from 23 to 79, were recorded for the dose-escalation cohort. Patients were allowed to have had prior anti-PD-1, anti-PD-L1 or anti-CTLA-4 therapy, and approximately 40% of the dose-escalation patients had previously received checkpoint inhibitors. Partial responses occurred in three dose-escalation patients: two with cutaneous melanoma and one with hepatocellular carcinoma. Peripheral TCRbeta sequencing aimed to test whether ivuxolimab altered TCR sequence diversity and caused clonal T-cell expansion. The paper describes the monotherapy dose-escalation part (N of about 50 patients) of the phase I trial of ivuxolimab. General study outcomes and caveats: After ivuxolimab, CD8+ T cells had more expanded clones than CD4+ T cells on average. At doses from 0.1 to 3.0 mg/kg, clonal expansion was seen in both CD4+ and CD8+ blood T cells between baseline and week 6. The antigen specificity of the clonally expanded peripheral T cells was not determined. In the 0.1-3.0 mg/kg groups, partial responders were among the patients with the lowest normalized peripheral clonal expansion, particularly in CD8+ T cells. Low levels of normalized T-cell clonal expansion were also seen in some patients who did not respond.

Patients with autoimmune disease history or receiving systemic immunosuppression were excluded from the trial. Peripheral blood for TCR sequencing was collected from all dose cohorts at baseline, on cycle 4 day 1, and on cycle 7 day 1. The samples were taken from a phase I, first-in-human, multicenter, open-label dose-escalation trial of ivuxolimab. The trial enrolled adults with locally advanced or metastatic head and neck squamous cell, hepatocellular, melanoma or renal cell carcinoma. Before TCR sequencing, CD4+ and CD8+ T cells were separately sorted from peripheral blood. For sequencing of the TCRbeta CDR3 region, genomic DNA was extracted from the sorted cells. The immunoSEQ Assay was used for sequencing of TCRbeta CDR3 regions. In its TCRdb copy, this immuneACCESS table keeps in-frame sequences only and misses some clones. Where compared with another copy, unresolved V genes explain less than half of these, and the others have no known cause. For this sample the table gives 90,000 or so clones, of which more than 85% were detected only once. Of the sample, under 4% falls within the top ten clones.

Worth noting for this clone: Its specific antigen is unknown. Per-base qualities were not stored, and no clone one base away is much larger.

Based on the germline V gene, the CDR1 and CDR2 sequences are MNHNS and SASEGT. Relative to germline, V is 0 bases shorter and J is 0 bases shorter, with 12 bases between their ends. The CDR3 spans 17 residues, from the cysteine through the phenylalanine. CDR3 DNA is the only sequence kept; it has 51 bases, read in frame from the first base. The sequence joins TRBV6-1 to TRBJ1-5; TRBD1 could be the D gene, as 5 bases match. Here the sequenced sample was CD4+ or CD8+ T cells sorted from blood, taken in a trial of the OX40 agonist ivuxolimab. The receptor's source is an adult with an advanced solid tumor such as melanoma, head and neck, liver or kidney cancer. The nucleotide sequence is given as TGTGCCAGCAGTGAAGCGCGGGGGTCTTATAGCAATCAGCCCCAGCATTTT. This codes for CASSEARGSYSNQPQHF.